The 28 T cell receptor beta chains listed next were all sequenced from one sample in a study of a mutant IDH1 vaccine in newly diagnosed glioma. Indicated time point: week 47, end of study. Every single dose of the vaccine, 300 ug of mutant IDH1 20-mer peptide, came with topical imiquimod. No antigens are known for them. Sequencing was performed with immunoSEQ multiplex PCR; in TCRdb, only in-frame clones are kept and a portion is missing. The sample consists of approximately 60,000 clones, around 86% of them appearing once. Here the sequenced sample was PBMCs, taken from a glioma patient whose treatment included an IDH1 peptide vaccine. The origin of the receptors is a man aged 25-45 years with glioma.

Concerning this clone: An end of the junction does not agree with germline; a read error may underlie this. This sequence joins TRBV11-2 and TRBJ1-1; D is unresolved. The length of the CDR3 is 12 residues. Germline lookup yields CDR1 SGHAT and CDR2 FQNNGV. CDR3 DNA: TGTGCCAGCAGCTATGGGAACGCTGAAGCTTTCTTT. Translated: CASSYGNAEAFF.

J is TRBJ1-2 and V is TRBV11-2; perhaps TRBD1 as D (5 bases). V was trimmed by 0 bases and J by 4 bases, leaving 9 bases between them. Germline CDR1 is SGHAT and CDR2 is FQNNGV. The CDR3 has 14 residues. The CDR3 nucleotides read TGTGCCAGCAGCTTAGATGGGGGAGTCTATGGCTACACCTTC. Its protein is CASSLDGGVYGYTF.

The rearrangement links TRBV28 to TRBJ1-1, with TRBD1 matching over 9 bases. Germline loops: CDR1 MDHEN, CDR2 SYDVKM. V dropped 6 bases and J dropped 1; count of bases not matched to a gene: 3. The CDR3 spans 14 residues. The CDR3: CASSRTGENTEAFF. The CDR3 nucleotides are TGTGCCAGCAGCAGGACAGGGGAGAACACTGAAGCTTTCTTT.

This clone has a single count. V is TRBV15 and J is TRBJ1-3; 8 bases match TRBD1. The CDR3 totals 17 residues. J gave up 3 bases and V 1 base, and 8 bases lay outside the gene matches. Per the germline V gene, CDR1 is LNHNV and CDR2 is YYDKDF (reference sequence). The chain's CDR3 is CATSRAGAGGGGNTIYF. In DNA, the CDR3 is TGTGCCACCAGCAGAGCCGGGGCAGGGGGCGGTGGAAACACCATATATTTT.

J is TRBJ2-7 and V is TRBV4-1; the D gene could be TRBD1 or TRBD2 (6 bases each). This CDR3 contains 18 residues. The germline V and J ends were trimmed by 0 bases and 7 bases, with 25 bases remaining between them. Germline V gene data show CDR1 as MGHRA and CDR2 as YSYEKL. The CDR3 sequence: CASSQDSGGRGTLREQYF. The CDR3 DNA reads TGCGCCAGCAGCCAAGATTCTGGGGGGCGCGGAACGTTGCGAGAGCAGTACTTC.

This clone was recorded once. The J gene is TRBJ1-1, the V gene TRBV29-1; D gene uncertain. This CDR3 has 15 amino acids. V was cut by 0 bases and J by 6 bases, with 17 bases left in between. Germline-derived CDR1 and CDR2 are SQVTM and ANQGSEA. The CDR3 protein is CSVEDREQLNAEAFF. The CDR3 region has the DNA TGCAGCGTTGAAGATCGGGAACAGCTCAACGCTGAAGCTTTCTTT.

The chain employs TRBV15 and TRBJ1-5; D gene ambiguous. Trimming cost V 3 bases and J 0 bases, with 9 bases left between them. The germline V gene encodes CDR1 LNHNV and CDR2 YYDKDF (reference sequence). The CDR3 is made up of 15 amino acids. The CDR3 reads CATSRRTDSNQPQHF. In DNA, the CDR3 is TGTGCCACCAGCAGGCGGACGGATAGCAATCAGCCCCAGCATTTT.

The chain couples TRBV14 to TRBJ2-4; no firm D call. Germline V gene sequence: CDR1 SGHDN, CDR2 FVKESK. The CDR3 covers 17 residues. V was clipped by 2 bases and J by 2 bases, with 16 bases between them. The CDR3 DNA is TGTGCCAGCAGCCAATCAATACAGACTTCACCCAAAAACATTCAGTACTTC. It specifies CASSQSIQTSPKNIQYF. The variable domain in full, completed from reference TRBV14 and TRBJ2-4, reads EAGVTQFPSHSVIEKGQTVTLRCDPISGHDNLYWYRRVMGKEIKFLLHFVKESKQDESGMPNNRFLAERTGGTYSTLKVQPAELEDSGVYFCASSQSIQTSPKNIQYFGAGTRLSVL.

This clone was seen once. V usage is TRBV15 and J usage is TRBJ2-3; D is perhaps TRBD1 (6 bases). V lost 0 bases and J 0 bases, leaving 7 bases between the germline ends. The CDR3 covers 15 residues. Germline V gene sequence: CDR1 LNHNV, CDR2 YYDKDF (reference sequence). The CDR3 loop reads CATSREGASTDTQYF. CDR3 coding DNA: TGTGCCACCAGCAGAGAGGGGGCGAGCACAGATACGCAGTATTTT.

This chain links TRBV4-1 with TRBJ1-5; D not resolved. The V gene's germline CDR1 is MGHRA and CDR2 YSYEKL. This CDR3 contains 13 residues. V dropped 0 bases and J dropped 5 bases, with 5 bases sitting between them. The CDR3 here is CASSQEVYQPQHF. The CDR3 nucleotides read TGCGCCAGCAGCCAAGAAGTTTATCAGCCCCAGCATTTT.

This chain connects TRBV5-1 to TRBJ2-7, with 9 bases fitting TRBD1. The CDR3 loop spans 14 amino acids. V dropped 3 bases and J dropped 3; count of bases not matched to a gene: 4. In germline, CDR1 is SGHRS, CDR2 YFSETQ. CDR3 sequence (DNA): TGCGCCAGCAGCTGGCAGGGACAGGGCTACGAGCAGTACTTC. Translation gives CASSWQGQGYEQYF. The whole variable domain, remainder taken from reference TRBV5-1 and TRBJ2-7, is KAGVTQTPRYLIKTRGQQVTLSCSPISGHRSVSWYQQTPGQGLQFLFEYFSETQRNKGNFPGRFSGRQFSNSRSEMNVSTLELGDSALYLCASSWQGQGYEQYFGPGTRLTVT.

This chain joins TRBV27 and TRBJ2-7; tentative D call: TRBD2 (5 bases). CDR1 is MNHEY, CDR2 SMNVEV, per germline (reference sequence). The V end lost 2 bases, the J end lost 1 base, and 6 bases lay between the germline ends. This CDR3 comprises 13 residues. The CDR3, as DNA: TGTGCCAGCAGTTTAAGCGGATCCTACGAGCAGTACTTC. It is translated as CASSLSGSYEQYF.

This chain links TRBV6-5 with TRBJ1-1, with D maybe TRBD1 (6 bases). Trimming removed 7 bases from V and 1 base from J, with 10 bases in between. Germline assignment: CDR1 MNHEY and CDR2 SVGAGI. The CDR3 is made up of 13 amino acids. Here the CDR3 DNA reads TGTGCCAGCAAGGTACAGGGGAACACTGAAGCTTTCTTT. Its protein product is CASKVQGNTEAFF.

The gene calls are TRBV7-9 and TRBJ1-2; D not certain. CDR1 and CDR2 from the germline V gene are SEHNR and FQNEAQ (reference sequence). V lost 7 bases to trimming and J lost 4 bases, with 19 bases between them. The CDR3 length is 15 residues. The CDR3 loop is CASTVPGGGSYGYTF. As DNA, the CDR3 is TGTGCCAGCACCGTCCCGGGAGGAGGCAGCTATGGCTACACCTTC.

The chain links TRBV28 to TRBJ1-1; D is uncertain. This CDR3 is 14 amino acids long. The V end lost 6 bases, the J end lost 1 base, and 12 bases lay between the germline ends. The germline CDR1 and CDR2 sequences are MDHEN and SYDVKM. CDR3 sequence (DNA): TGTGCCAGCAGCCCCCTCTGGGGGAACACTGAAGCTTTCTTT. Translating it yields CASSPLWGNTEAFF.

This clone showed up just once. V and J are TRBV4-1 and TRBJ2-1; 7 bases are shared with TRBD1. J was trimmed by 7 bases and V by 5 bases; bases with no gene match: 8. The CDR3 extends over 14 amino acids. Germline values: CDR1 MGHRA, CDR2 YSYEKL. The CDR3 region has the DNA TGCGCCAGCAGCTGGGCAGGGGGAAAGAATGAGCAGTTCTTC. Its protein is CASSWAGGKNEQFF.

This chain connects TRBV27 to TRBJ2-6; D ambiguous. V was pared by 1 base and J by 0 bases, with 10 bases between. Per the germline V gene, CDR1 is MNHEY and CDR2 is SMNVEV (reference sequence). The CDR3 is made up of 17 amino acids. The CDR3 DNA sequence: TGTGCCAGCAGTTTATTTCCGCTTTCCTCTGGGGCCAACGTCCTGACTTTC. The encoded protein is CASSLFPLSSGANVLTF. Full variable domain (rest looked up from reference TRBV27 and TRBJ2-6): EAQVTQNPRYLITVTGKKLTVTCSQNMNHEYMSWYRQDPGLGLRQIYYSMNVEVTDKGDVPEGYKVSRKEKRNFPLILESPSPNQTSLYFCASSLFPLSSGANVLTFGAGSRLTVL.

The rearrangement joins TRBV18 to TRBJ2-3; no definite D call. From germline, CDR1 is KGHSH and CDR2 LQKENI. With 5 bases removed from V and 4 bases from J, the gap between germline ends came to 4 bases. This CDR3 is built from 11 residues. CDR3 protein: CASSESDTQYF. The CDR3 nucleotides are TGTGCCAGCTCAGAGTCAGATACGCAGTATTTT. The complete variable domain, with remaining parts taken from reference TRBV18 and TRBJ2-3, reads NAGVMQNPRHLVRRRGQEARLRCSPMKGHSHVYWYRQLPEEGLKFMVYLQKENIIDESGMPKERFSAEFPKEGPSILRIQQVVRGDSAAYFCASSESDTQYFGPGTRLTVL.

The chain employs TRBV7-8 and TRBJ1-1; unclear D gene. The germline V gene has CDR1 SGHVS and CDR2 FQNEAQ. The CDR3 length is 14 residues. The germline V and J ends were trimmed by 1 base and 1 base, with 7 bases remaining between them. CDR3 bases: TGTGCCAGCAGCTTAGTGCTGACGAACACTGAAGCTTTCTTT. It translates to CASSLVLTNTEAFF. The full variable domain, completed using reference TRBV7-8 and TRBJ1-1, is GAGVSQSPRYKVAKRGQDVALRCDPISGHVSLFWYQQALGQGPEFLTYFQNEAQLDKSGLPSDRFFAERPEGSVSTLKIQRTQQEDSAVYLCASSLVLTNTEAFFGQGTRLTVV.

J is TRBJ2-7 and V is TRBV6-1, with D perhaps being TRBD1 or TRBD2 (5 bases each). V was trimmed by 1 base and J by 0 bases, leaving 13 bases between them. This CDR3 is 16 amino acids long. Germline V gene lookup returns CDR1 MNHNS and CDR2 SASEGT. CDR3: CASSEGVGDDSYEQYF. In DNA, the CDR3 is TGTGCCAGCAGTGAAGGAGTTGGGGACGACTCCTACGAGCAGTACTTC.

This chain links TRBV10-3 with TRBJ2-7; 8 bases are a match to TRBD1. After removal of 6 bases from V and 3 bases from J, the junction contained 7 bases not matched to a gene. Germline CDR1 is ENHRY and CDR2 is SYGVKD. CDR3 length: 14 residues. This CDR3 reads CAIRSGTGNYEQYF. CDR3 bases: TGTGCCATCAGGTCCGGGACAGGAAACTACGAGCAGTACTTC.

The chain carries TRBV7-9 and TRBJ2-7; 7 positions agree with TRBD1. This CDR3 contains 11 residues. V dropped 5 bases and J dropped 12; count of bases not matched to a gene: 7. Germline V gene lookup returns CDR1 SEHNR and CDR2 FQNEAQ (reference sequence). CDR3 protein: CASSRDRVSYF. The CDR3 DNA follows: TGTGCCAGCAGCCGCGACAGGGTTTCGTACTTC.

As DNA, the CDR3 is TGTGCCAGTAGACGGGACAGCCGGGCTAATGAAAAACTGTTTTTT. Translating gives CASRRDSRANEKLFF. The genes are TRBV19 and TRBJ1-4; 7 positions agree with TRBD1. Germline values: CDR1 LNHDA, CDR2 SQIVND (reference sequence). V gave up 6 bases and J gave up 3 bases; unmatched junction bases: 7. CDR3 length: 15 residues.

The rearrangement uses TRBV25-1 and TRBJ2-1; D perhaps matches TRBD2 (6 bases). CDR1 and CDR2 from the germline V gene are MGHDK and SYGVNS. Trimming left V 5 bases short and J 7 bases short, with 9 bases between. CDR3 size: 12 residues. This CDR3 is CASSIGRNEQFF. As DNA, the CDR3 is TGTGCCAGCAGTATAGGGAGGAATGAGCAGTTCTTC.

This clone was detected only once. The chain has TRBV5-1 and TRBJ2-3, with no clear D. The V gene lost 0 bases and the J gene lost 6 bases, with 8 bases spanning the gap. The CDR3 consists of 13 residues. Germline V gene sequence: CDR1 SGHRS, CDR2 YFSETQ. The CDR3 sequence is CASSLGNMDTQYF. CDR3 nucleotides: TGCGCCAGCAGCTTGGGGAACATGGATACGCAGTATTTT.

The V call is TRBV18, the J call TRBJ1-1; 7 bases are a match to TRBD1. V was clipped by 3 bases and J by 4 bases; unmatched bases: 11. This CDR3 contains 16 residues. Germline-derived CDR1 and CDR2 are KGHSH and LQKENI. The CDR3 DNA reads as TGTGCCAGCTCACCGCCAGGGGGGGCGCGAGGCACTGAAGCTTTCTTT. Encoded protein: CASSPPGGARGTEAFF.

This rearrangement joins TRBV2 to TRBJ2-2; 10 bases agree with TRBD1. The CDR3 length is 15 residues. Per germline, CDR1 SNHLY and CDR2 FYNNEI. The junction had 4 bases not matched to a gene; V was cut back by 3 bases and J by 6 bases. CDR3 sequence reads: CASSEDRGSAGELFF. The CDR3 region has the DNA TGTGCCAGCAGTGAGGACAGGGGGAGTGCCGGGGAGCTGTTTTTT.

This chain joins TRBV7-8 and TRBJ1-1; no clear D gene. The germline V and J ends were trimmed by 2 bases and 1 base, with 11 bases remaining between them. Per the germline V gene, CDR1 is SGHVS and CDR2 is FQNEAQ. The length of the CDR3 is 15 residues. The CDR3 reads CASSLSDGWNTEAFF. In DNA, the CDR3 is TGTGCCAGCAGCTTATCCGACGGGTGGAACACTGAAGCTTTCTTT.